What follows is one T cell receptor (beta chain) and its context. Its antigen is not identified. The read falls 3 residues short of the CDR3 end, and the missing part is taken from the germline J gene. Clones were sequenced by immunoSEQ multiplex PCR, and TCRdb holds only the in-frame ones, with some missing. Its clone listing holds approximately 30,000 clones. The sample is drawn from a study of Tregs in tolerant kidney transplant recipients. Across the study: The nonmyeloablative bone marrow transplants came from related graft donors, with transient mixed chimerism. Whole-study findings and limits: Some patients' samples used different primers over time, so nucleotide sequences weren't comparable.

CD4+CD25+CD127- Tregs, CD4+CD25- non-Tregs, CD4 and CD8 cells were sorted. J was trimmed by 8 bases and V by 4 bases; bases with no gene match: 27. The CDR3 runs 20 residues. From germline, CDR1 is LGHNA and CDR2 YNFKEQ. Sample: CD8+ T cells from blood, taken before the transplant. The clonotype was recovered from a human donor who received a combined kidney and bone marrow transplant. The J gene is TRBJ2-3, the V gene TRBV4-2, with 7 nucleotides matching TRBD2. CDR3 bases read: TGTGCCAGCAGCCCTGGAGAGGGAGTTCCAGCGGGGTCTTTCAGGGTTACG. Translation gives CASSPGEGVPAGSFRVT. The whole CDR3 region reads CASSPGEGVPAGSFRVTQYF.